This passage covers 17 T cell receptor beta chains from one sample sequenced in a study of regulatory T cells in long-lasting Graves disease. Time point specified: persistent/refractory GD, antithyroid drugs over 5 years with positive TRAb. Isolated PBMC RNA provided the starting material for the TCR library. Researchers made TCR beta libraries by using iRepertoire HTBI primers and running Arm-PCR on CDR3 regions. A single record per CDR3 protein comes from TCRdb applying MiXCR to the multiplex PCR reads. The sample consists of about half a million distinct CDR3 sequences, less than 25% of them appearing once. The material was peripheral blood mononuclear cells (PBMCs), obtained when the disease was refractory, from a patient treated with antithyroid drugs. The receptor source for this set is a female donor with Graves disease.

This clonotype was seen repeatedly, ten times or more. The J gene is TRBJ1-1, the V gene TRBV12-3 or TRBV12-4; 9 bases are a match to TRBD1. The CDR3 is 14 residues long. The V segment lost 3 bases and the J segment 6 bases; nucleotides outside the gene matches: 5. As DNA, the CDR3 is TGTGCCAGCAGTTTGGATGACAGGGGGGCTGAAGCTTTCTTT. It translates to CASSLDDRGAEAFF.

The table lists this clonotype with a few counts. The chain joins TRBV20-1 to TRBJ2-7; TRBD2 matches 10 bases. CDR1 is DFQATT and CDR2 is SNEGSKA in the germline V gene (reference sequence). The V segment lost 6 bases and the J segment 6 bases; nucleotides outside the gene matches: 17. This CDR3 has 16 amino acids. The DNA of the CDR3 is TGCAGTGCCAGGAAACCGGGACTAGCGAAAGTCCGCGAGCAGTACTTC. Translated, it gives CSARKPGLAKVREQYF.

This clonotype was seen a handful of times. The V and J genes are TRBV5-6 and TRBJ1-1, with a possible D match to TRBD1 (5 bases). CDR1 SGHDT and CDR2 YYEEEE come from the germline V gene. Trimming stripped 4 bases from V and 6 bases from J, with 19 bases between. The CDR3 covers 15 residues. The CDR3 spells CASSIALGGEAEAFF. CDR3 DNA: TGTGCCAGCAGCATCGCCCTCGGGGGTGAGGCTGAAGCTTTCTTT.

V and J are TRBV11-1 and TRBJ2-1, with D hard to call. Germline loops: CDR1 SGHAT, CDR2 FQDESV (reference sequence). Trimming removed 0 bases from V and 1 base from J, with 7 bases in between. CDR3 length equals 15 residues. The chain's CDR3 is CASSLAEASYNEQFF. DNA of the CDR3: TGTGCCAGCAGCTTAGCCGAAGCGTCCTACAATGAGCAGTTCTTC.

The J gene is TRBJ1-1, the V gene TRBV10-3, with D unclear. The germline V gene has CDR1 ENHRY and CDR2 SYGVKD. V lost 8 bases and J lost 3, with 19 bases in between. This CDR3 has 15 residues. CDR3: CAIQREGGADTEAFF. CDR3 bases: TGTGCCATCCAAAGAGAGGGAGGTGCAGACACTGAAGCTTTCTTT.

This clonotype has ten or more counts. V gene TRBV2 combines with J gene TRBJ2-2; D not resolved. This CDR3 is 14 amino acids long. CDR1 and CDR2 from the germline V gene are SNHLY and FYNNEI. Trimming removed 6 bases from V and 6 bases from J, with 14 bases in between. CDR3 coding DNA: TGTGCCAGCAGCCCCCCAAGGGTGGCCGGGGAGCTGTTTTTT. Encoded protein: CASSPPRVAGELFF.

A few counts support this clonotype. The genes are TRBV6-1 and TRBJ1-6; 7 positions match TRBD1. The CDR3 consists of 15 residues. Trimming removed 6 bases from V and 7 bases from J; junction bases left unmatched: 9. CDR1 and CDR2 from the germline V gene are MNHNS and SASEGT. This CDR3 reads CASRFRDSRNSPLHF. The CDR3 coding sequence is TGTGCCAGCAGATTCCGGGACAGCCGGAATTCACCCCTCCACTTT.

The CDR3 spells CASSWRGSYGYTF. The DNA for the CDR3 is TGTGCCAGCAGTTGGCGGGGAAGCTATGGCTACACCTTC. V is TRBV27 and J is TRBJ1-2; D is undetermined. Trimming took 4 bases from V and 4 from J, leaving 10 bases between them. The CDR3 has 13 amino acids. Germline CDR1 MNHEY, CDR2 SMNVEV (reference sequence).

This clonotype was counted ten times or more. This chain joins TRBV29-1 and TRBJ2-7; TRBD2 matches 16 bases. CDR3 length: 16 amino acids. V was clipped by 3 bases and J by 2 bases; unmatched bases: 4. Germline V gene lookup returns CDR1 SQVTM and CDR2 ANQGSEA. Written as DNA, the CDR3 is TGCAGCGTTGACGGCGGGACTAGCGGGAGGGCCTACGAGCAGTACTTC. Encoded protein: CSVDGGTSGRAYEQYF.

This clonotype was detected ten times or more. The gene calls are TRBV27 and TRBJ2-2, with TRBD1 identical over 9 bases. Losses at the gene ends were 3 bases for V and 3 bases for J; bases not matched to a gene: 5. Germline V gene sequence: CDR1 MNHEY, CDR2 SMNVEV (reference sequence). This CDR3 has 16 amino acids. CDR3 sequence reads: CASSLLWDRDTGELFF. CDR3 nucleotide sequence: TGTGCCAGCAGTTTGCTATGGGACAGGGACACCGGGGAGCTGTTTTTT.

In the case of this clonotype: This may arise from a read error, as a much more abundant clone is one base away. This chain joins TRBV20-1 and TRBJ1-2, with a tentative D call TRBD1 (5 bases). The CDR3 is made up of 15 amino acids. From germline, CDR1 is DFQATT and CDR2 SNEGSKA (reference sequence). V was pared by 0 bases and J by 8 bases, with 19 bases between. This chain's CDR3 is CSARDTRTTMGGYTF. The CDR3, as DNA: TGCAGTGCTAGAGATACCCGGACAACAATGGGAGGCTACACCTTC.

This clonotype was seen at least ten times. This chain connects TRBV6-1 to TRBJ2-7; D is perhaps TRBD2 (6 bases). Germline assignment: CDR1 MNHNS and CDR2 SASEGT. The CDR3 is 14 residues long. V gave up 7 bases and J gave up 3 bases, with 16 bases separating them. CDR3 in amino acids: CASNRRDGSYEQYF. The CDR3 coding sequence is TGTGCCAGCAATCGCCGGGACGGGAGCTACGAGCAGTACTTC.

In this sample, this clonotype turned up a few times. This chain connects TRBV7-2 to TRBJ2-3; D is unresolved. Trimming stripped 0 bases from V and 7 bases from J, with 14 bases between. This CDR3 has 15 residues. The germline V gene encodes CDR1 SGHTA and CDR2 FQGNSA. The CDR3 DNA sequence: TGTGCCAGCAGCTTAGCGAGGTTAGCTGGAAATACGCAGTATTTT. Amino acids: CASSLARLAGNTQYF.

In the case of this clonotype: Being one base from a much bigger clone, this may be a read error. CDR3 residues: CGTSRDLRKETQYF. The CDR3 DNA follows: TGTGGCACCAGCAGAGATCTACGGAAAGAGACCCAGTACTTC. This chain links TRBV15 with TRBJ2-5; no firm D call. CDR1 and CDR2 (germline): LNHNV, YYDKDF (reference sequence). This CDR3 has 14 residues.

The CDR3 loop is CASSYSIGTDLTGELFF. The CDR3, as DNA: TGTGCCAGCAGCTACTCCATCGGGACTGATCTAACCGGGGAGCTGTTTTTT. The rearrangement uses TRBV7-2 and TRBJ2-2, with a weak D call TRBD2 (6 bases). The ends were cut back, 4 bases at V and 5 bases at J, with 20 bases in the middle. Germline values: CDR1 SGHTA, CDR2 FQGNSA. The CDR3 totals 17 residues.

This clonotype has only a few counts. In DNA form, the CDR3 reads TGTGCCAGCAGTGAAGCTAGGGACATCATGAACACTGAAGCTTTCTTT. Translating it yields CASSEARDIMNTEAFF. The V gene is TRBV6-1, the J gene TRBJ1-1; possibly TRBD1 for D (6 bases). There are 16 residues in the CDR3. The V end lost 0 bases, the J end lost 0 bases, and 11 bases lay between the germline ends. Germline V gene data show CDR1 as MNHNS and CDR2 as SASEGT.

The sample holds many counts of this clonotype. J is TRBJ1-3 and V is TRBV11-2; no clear D. The CDR3 is 14 amino acids. V was pared by 4 bases and J by 6 bases, with 13 bases between. Germline assignment: CDR1 SGHAT and CDR2 FQNNGV. CDR3 DNA: TGTGCCAGCAGCTCCGCACGAGGATCAAACACCATATATTTT. This codes for CASSSARGSNTIYF.